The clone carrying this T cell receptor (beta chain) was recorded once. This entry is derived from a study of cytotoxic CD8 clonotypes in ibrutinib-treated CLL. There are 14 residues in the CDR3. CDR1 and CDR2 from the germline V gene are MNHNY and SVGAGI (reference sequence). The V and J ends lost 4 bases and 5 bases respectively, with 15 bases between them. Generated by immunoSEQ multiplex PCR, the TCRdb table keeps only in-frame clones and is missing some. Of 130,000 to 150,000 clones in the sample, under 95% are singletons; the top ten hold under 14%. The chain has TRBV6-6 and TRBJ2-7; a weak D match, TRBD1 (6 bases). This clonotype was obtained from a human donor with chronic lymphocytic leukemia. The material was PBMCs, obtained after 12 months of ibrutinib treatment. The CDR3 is CASSSQGLEDEQYF. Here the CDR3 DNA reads TGTGCCAGCAGTTCACAGGGCTTGGAAGACGAGCAGTACTTC.